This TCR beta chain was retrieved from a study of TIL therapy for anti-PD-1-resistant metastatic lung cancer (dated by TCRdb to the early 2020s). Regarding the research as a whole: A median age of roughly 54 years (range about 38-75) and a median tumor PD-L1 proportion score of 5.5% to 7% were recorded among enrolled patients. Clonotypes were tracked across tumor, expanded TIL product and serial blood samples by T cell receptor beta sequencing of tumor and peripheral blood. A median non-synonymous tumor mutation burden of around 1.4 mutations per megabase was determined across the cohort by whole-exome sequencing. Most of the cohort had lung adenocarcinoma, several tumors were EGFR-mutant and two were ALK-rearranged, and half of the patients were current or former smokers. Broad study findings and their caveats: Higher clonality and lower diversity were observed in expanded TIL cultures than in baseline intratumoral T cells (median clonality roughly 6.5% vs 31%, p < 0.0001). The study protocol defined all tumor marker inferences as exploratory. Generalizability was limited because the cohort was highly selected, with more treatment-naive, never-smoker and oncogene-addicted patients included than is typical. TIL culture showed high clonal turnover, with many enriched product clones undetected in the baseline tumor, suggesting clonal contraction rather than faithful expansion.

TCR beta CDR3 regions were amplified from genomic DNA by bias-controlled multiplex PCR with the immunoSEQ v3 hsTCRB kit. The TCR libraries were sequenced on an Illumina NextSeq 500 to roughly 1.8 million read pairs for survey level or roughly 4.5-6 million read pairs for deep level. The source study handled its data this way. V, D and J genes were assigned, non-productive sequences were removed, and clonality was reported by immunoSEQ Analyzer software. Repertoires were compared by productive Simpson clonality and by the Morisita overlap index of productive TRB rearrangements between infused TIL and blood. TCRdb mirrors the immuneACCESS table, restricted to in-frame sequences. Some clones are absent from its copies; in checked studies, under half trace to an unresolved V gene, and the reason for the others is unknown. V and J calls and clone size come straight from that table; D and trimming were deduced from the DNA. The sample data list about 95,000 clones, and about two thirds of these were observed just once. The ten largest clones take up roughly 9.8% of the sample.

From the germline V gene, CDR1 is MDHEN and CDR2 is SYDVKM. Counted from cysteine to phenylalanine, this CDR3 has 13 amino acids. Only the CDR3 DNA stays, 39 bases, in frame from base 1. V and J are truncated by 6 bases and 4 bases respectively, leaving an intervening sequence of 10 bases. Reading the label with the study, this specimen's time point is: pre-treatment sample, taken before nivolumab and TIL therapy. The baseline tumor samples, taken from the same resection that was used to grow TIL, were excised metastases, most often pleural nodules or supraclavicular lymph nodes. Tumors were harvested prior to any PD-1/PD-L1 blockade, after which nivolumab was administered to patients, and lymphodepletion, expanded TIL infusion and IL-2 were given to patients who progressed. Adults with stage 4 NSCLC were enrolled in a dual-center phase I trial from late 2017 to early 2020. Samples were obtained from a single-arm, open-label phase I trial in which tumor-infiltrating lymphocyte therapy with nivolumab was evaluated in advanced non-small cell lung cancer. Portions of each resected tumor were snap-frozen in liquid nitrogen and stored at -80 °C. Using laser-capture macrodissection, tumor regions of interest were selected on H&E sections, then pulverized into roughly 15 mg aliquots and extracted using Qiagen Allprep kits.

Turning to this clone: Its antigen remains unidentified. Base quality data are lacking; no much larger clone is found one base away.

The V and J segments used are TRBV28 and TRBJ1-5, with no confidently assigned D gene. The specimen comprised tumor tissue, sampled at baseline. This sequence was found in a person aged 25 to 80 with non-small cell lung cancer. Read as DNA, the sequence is TGTGCCAGCAGGTCCTCCCGGAATCAGCCCCAGCATTTT. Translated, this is CASRSSRNQPQHF.